The rows below give T cell receptor beta chains drawn from one sample of a study of shared clonotypes between healthy human individuals. The data were produced by immunoSEQ multiplex PCR, yet TCRdb's version contains in-frame clones alone and is incomplete. The table lists roughly 760,000 clones, 74% of them singletons, with 1.7% in the top ten. Sequencing input: memory CD4+ T cells sorted from blood. The receptors were gathered from a woman younger than 45 in good health. CDR3s include the opening cysteine and the closing phenylalanine or tryptophan. A D gene is named only where the DNA matches it firmly. Where a row states a size, it is once, few, many or the class of an expanded clone; other rows omit it.

>NA|TRBD2|TRBJ2-1|TRBV6-5
TGTGCCAGCAGTTACGTTCCCGCTAGCGGGGGATTAGGGCTGTTCTTC
CASSYVPASGGLGLFF
>NA|NA|TRBJ1-1|TRBV28
TGTGCCAGCACCAACAGTGGGGCAGGGCAGACTGAAGCTTTCTTT
CASTNSGAGQTEAFF
>few|TRBD1|TRBJ1-2|TRBV9
TGTGCCAGCAGCGTCCTTTCGGGACAGGGTTCCTACACCTTC
CASSVLSGQGSYTF
>NA|TRBD2|TRBJ2-5|TRBV19
TGTGCCAGTAGTATTGGGGCAGGGAGGGGTGAGACCCAGTACTTC
CASSIGAGRGETQYF
>NA|NA|TRBJ2-4|TRBV7-9
TGTGCCAGCAGCTTAGCAGACAGTTCCAAAAACATTCAGTACTTC
CASSLADSSKNIQYF
>NA|NA|TRBJ1-3|TRBV11-3
TGTGCCAGCAGCTTAGGATCTGGAACCATATATTTT
CASSLGSGTIYF
>NA|NA|TRBJ1-5|TRBV5-1
TGCGCCAGCAGCTTGTGGGGTAACAATCAGCCCCAGCATTTT
CASSLWGNNQPQHF
>few|TRBD1|TRBJ1-5|TRBV2
TGTGCCAGCAGGCGACAGGGGACCAACCAGCCCCAGCATTTT
CASRRQGTNQPQHF
>NA|TRBD1|TRBJ2-2|TRBV4-1
TGCGCCAGCAGCCAAGATCTGATCAGACAGGGCCGGGGCACCGGGGAGCTGTTTTTT
CASSQDLIRQGRGTGELFF
>once|NA|TRBJ2-2|TRBV5-1
TGCGCCAGCAGCTTGGACTCTAACACCGGGGAGCTGTTTTTT
CASSLDSNTGELFF
>NA|TRBD2|TRBJ2-5|TRBV5-1
TGCGCCAGCAGAGGTAATAGCGGGTTGGAAGAGACCCAGTACTTC
CASRGNSGLEETQYF
>NA|TRBD2|TRBJ2-5|TRBV2
TGTGCCAGCAGTGTACGGCTAGCGGGAGAGACCCAGTACTTC
CASSVRLAGETQYF
>few|NA|TRBJ1-6|TRBV6-5
TGTGCCAGCAGCAAACAGGGACATTCACCCCTCCACTTT
CASSKQGHSPLHF
>NA|TRBD1|TRBJ1-4|TRBV5-1
TGCGCCAGCAGCACTACAGGGGGCTCTCAGGAAAAACTGTTTTTT
CASSTTGGSQEKLFF
>NA|NA|TRBJ1-1|TRBV28
TGTGCCAGCAGTTTTCAGGGGAAAACTGAAGCTTTCTTT
CASSFQGKTEAFF
>NA|NA|TRBJ1-4|TRBV10-2
TGCGCCAGCAGTGACAGGGTCAGAGAAAAACTGTTTTTT
CASSDRVREKLFF
>NA|NA|TRBJ1-2|TRBV28
TGTGCCAGCAGTTCACCCTCCCAAGCTAACTATGGCTACACCTTC
CASSSPSQANYGYTF
>NA|NA|TRBJ2-2|TRBV5-1
TGCGCCAGCAGCTTGCTAGACGCCCGAGGGGAGCTGTTTTTT
CASSLLDARGELFF
>once|NA|TRBJ2-7|TRBV28
TGTGCCAGCAGATTGACAGTTTCCTACGAGCAGTACTTC
CASRLTVSYEQYF
>NA|NA|TRBJ1-1|TRBV23-1
TGCGCCAGCAGTCTGGGGCTCACTGAAGCTTTCTTT
CASSLGLTEAFF
>NA|TRBD1|TRBJ2-3|TRBV28
TGTGCCAGCAGTTCGAGGACAGGGACAGATACGCAGTATTTT
CASSSRTGTDTQYF
>NA|NA|TRBJ2-7|TRBV6-1
TGTGCCAGCAGTGAATCGGTAGTGATCTCCTACGAGCAGTACTTC
CASSESVVISYEQYF
>NA|TRBD2|TRBJ2-3|TRBV6-5
TGTGCCAGCAGTTACCTGGGACTAGCGTCGCATACGCAGTATTTT
CASSYLGLASHTQYF
>NA|NA|TRBJ1-2|TRBV6-6
TGTGCCAGCACAAGGTCCGGGAATAACTATGGCTACACCTTC
CASTRSGNNYGYTF
>NA|NA|TRBJ2-3|TRBV14
TGTGCCAGCAGATCCCAGGGAGTTAGCACAGATACGCAGTATTTT
CASRSQGVSTDTQYF
>NA|NA|TRBJ1-5|TRBV9
TGTGCCAGCAGCGTAGGTCCGAATCAGCCCCAGCATTTT
CASSVGPNQPQHF
>NA|NA|TRBJ1-3|TRBV19
TGTGCCAGTAGTATAACACGGGCCTCTGGAAACACCATATATTTT
CASSITRASGNTIYF
>NA|NA|TRBJ1-4|TRBV5-1
TGCGCCAGCAGCTTTGGGGGCCCGAATGAAAAACTGTTTTTT
CASSFGGPNEKLFF
>few|NA|TRBJ1-4|TRBV19
TGTGCTAGCGGACAGAATGAAAAACTGTTTTTT
CASGQNEKLFF
>NA|NA|TRBJ1-1|TRBV20-1
TGCAGTGCTAGAAAGGTGGCTGAAGCTTTCTTT
CSARKVAEAFF
>NA|NA|TRBJ1-5|TRBV7-2
TGTGCCAGCAGCTTCACAGGGTCCGGGCAGCCCCAGCATTTT
CASSFTGSGQPQHF
>NA|NA|TRBJ2-7|TRBV7-3
TGTGCCAGCAGCTTAATTCCGGTCGGGGGCGAGCAGTACTTC
CASSLIPVGGEQYF